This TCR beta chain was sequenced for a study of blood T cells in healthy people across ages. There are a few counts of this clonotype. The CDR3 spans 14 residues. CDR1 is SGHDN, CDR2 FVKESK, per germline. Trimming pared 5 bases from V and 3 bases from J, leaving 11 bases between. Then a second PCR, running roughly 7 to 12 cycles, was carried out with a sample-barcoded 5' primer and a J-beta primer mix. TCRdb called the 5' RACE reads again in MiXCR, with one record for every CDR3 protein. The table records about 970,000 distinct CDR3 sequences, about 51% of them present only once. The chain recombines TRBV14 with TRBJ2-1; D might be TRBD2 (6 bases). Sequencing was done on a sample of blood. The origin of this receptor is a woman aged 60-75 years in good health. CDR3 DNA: TGTGCCAGCAGCGATCGGGACTTCTACAATGAGCAGTTCTTC. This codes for CASSDRDFYNEQFF. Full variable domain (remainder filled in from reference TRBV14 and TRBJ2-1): EAGVTQFPSHSVIEKGQTVTLRCDPISGHDNLYWYRRVMGKEIKFLLHFVKESKQDESGMPNNRFLAERTGGTYSTLKVQPAELEDSGVYFCASSDRDFYNEQFFGPGTRLTVL.